A single T cell receptor beta chain is shown here with its context. These data are taken from a study of blood T cell repertoires in COVID-19. CDR1 is SGHTA, CDR2 FQGNSA, per germline. The V and J ends lost 5 bases and 0 bases respectively, with 14 bases between them. The CDR3 length is 15 residues. Authors' processing steps: The authors estimated nucleated cell counts from reference gene primer amplification. TCRdb's table, derived via immunoSEQ multiplex PCR, lists solely in-frame clones and lacks some. For V, J and clone size, that table is used; D and trimming come from the DNA. The sample comprises some 77,000 clones, 90% of which are singletons, and 3.5% to 5% rests with the top ten.

The sample was peripheral blood. The receptor's source is a woman of 80 years or more with active or convalescent COVID-19. The chain has TRBV7-2 and TRBJ2-7; D is perhaps TRBD2 (5 bases). For the CDR3, the DNA is TGTGCCAGCAGCCAAGCGAGGGAAATCTCCTACGAGCAGTACTTC. Translated, it gives CASSQAREISYEQYF. Complete variable domain (other parts from reference TRBV7-2 and TRBJ2-7): GAGVSQSPSNKVTEKGKDVELRCDPISGHTALYWYRQSLGQGLEFLIYFQGNSAPDKSGLPSDRFSAERTGGSVSTLTIQRTQQEDSAVYLCASSQAREISYEQYFGPGTRLTVT.